This T cell receptor (beta chain) was captured by sequencing in a study of blood T cells in healthy people across ages. Donors were healthy Caucasian individuals from Russia aged roughly 6 to 95. Staff drew around 10 milliliters of peripheral blood from each donor. Overall study results and limits: Reliance upon unsorted PBMCs precluded definitive naive versus antigen-experienced comparison.

Details on this clonotype: The antigen is not known.

The CDR3 consists of 14 residues. V lost 4 bases, J lost 4 bases, and 12 bases lay in between. Germline V gene sequence: CDR1 MRHNA, CDR2 SNTAGT. The use of a sample-barcoded 5' primer and a J-beta primer mix characterized a second PCR of roughly 7 to 12 cycles. Sequencing yielded, for each sample, at least 2.5 million paired-end reads carrying CDR3. TCRdb processed the 5' RACE reads anew with MiXCR; each CDR3 protein has one entry. Seen here are about 970,000 distinct CDR3 sequences, just over 50% observed once, and the top ten hold roughly 23%. This sequence originates from a woman aged 60-75 years in good health. This sequence joins TRBV6-4 and TRBJ2-3; perhaps TRBD1 as D (5 bases). Specimen: blood. The chain's CDR3 is CASSASQGSDTQYF. The CDR3 region has the DNA TGTGCCAGCAGTGCTTCCCAGGGCTCAGATACGCAGTATTTT.